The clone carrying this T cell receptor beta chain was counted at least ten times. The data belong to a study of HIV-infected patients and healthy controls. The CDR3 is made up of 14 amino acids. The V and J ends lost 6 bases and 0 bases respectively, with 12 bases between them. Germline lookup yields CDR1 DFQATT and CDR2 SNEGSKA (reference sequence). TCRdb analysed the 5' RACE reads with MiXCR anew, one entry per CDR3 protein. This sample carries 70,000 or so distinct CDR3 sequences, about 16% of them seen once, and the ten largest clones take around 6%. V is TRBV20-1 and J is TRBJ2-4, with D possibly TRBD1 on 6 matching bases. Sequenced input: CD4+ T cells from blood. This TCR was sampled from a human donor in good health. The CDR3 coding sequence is TGCAGTGCGAGCACAGGGACAGCCAAAAACATTCAGTACTTC. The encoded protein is CSASTGTAKNIQYF.